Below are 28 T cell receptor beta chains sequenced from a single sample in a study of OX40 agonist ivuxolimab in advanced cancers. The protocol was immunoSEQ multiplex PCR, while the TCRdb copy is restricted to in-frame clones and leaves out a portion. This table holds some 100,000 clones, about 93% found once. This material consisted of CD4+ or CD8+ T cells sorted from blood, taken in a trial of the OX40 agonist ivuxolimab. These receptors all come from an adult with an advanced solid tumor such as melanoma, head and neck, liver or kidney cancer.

CDR3 protein: CASSVGPGRSSYEQYF. The DNA for the CDR3 is TGTGCCAGCAGCGTAGGTCCGGGACGGAGCTCCTACGAGCAGTACTTC. The chain carries TRBV9 and TRBJ2-7; D is perhaps TRBD1 or TRBD2 (5 bases each). With 0 bases removed from V and 0 bases from J, the gap between germline ends came to 13 bases. This CDR3 spans 16 amino acids. Germline V gene lookup returns CDR1 SGDLS and CDR2 YYNGEE.

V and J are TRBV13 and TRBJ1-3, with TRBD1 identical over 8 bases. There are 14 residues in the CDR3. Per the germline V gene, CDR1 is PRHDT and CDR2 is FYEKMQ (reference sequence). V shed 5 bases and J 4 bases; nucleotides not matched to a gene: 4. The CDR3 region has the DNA TGTGCCAGCAGCCTTCGGACAGGGGGAAACACCATATATTTT. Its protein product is CASSLRTGGNTIYF.

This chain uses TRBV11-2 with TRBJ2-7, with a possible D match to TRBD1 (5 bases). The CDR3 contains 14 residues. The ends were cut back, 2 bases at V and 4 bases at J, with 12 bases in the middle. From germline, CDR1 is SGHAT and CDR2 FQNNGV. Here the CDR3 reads CASSLPTAPYEQYF. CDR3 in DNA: TGTGCCAGCAGCTTACCGACAGCACCATACGAGCAGTACTTC.

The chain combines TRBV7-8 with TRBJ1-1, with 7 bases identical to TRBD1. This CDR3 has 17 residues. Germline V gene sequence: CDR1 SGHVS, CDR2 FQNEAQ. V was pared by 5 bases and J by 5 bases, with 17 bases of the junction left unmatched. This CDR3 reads CASSPLDYNRGETEAFF. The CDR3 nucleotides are TGTGCCAGCAGCCCATTAGACTATAACAGGGGTGAGACTGAAGCTTTCTTT.

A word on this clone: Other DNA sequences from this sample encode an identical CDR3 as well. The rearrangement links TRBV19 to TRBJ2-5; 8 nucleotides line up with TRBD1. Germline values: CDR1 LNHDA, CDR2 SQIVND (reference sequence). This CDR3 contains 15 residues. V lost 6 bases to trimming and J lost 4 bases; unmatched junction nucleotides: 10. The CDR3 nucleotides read TGTGCCAGTAGCCGTTTGGGACAGGCCTCAGAGACCCAGTACTTC. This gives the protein CASSRLGQASETQYF.

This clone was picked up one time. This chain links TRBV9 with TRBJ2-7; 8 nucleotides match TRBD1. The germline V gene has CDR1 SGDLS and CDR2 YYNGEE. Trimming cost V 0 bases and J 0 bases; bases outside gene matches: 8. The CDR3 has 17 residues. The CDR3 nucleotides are TGTGCCAGCAGCGTAGCCCCCGGACAGGGAAGCTCCTACGAGCAGTACTTC. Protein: CASSVAPGQGSSYEQYF. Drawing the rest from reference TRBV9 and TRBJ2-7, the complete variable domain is DSGVTQTPKHLITATGQRVTLRCSPRSGDLSVYWYQQSLDQGLQFLIQYYNGEERAKGNILERFSAQQFPDLHSELNLSSLELGDSALYFCASSVAPGQGSSYEQYFGPGTRLTVT.

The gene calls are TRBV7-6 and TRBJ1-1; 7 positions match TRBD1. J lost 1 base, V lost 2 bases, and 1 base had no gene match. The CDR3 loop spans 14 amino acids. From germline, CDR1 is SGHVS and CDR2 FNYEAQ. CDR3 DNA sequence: TGTGCCAGCAGCTTAAGGGGGCCGAACACTGAAGCTTTCTTT. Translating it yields CASSLRGPNTEAFF.

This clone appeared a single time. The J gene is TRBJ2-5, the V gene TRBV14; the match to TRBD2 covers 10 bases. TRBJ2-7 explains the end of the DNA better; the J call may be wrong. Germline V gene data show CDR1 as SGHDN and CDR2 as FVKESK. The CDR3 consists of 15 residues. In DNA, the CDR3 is TGTGCCAGCAGCCAGCTCGGGACTAGCGCTAACGAGCAGTACTTC. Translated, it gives CASSQLGTSANEQYF.

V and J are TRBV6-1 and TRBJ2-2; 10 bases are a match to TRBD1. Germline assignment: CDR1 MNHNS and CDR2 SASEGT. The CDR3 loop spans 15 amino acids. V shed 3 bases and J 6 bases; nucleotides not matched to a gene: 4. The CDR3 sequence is CASSDGQGDPGELFF. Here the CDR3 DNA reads TGTGCCAGCAGTGATGGACAGGGGGACCCCGGGGAGCTGTTTTTT.

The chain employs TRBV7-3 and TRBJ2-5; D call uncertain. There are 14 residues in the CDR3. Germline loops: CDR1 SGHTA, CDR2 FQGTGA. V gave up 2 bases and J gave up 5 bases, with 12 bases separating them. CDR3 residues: CASSLSPATETQYF. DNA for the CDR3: TGTGCCAGCAGCTTATCACCAGCGACGGAGACCCAGTACTTC.

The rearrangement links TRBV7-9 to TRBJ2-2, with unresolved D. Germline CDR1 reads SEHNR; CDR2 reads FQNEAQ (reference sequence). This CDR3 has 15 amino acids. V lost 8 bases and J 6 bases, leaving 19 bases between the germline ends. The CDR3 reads CASQPYGVEPGELFF. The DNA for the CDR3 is TGTGCCAGCCAACCTTACGGTGTAGAGCCCGGGGAGCTGTTTTTT.

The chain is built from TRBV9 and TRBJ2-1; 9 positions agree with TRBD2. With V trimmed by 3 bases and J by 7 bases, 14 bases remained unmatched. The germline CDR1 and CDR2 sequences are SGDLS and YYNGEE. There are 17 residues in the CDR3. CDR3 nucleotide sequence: TGTGCCAGCAGCGCCCACGCGGGACTAGCAAGTACTAATGAGCAGTTCTTC. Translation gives CASSAHAGLASTNEQFF.

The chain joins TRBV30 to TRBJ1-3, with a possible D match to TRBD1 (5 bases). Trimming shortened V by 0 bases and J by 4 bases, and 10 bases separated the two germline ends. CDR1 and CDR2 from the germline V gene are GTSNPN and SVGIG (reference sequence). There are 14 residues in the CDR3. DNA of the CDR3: TGTGCCTGGAGTGTTGGGGGGATCGGAAACACCATATATTTT. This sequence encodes CAWSVGGIGNTIYF. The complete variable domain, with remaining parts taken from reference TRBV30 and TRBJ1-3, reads SQTIHQWPATLVQPVGSPLSLECTVEGTSNPNLYWYRQAAGRGLQLLFYSVGIGQISSEVPQNLSASRPQDRQFILSSKKLLLSDSGFYLCAWSVGGIGNTIYFGEGSWLTVV.

The CDR3 coding sequence is TGCGCCAGCAGCCCGTCGTCGGGGGATGGCATAGATACGCAGTATTTT. Translated: CASSPSSGDGIDTQYF. V is TRBV5-1 and J is TRBJ2-3, with TRBD2 as a possible D gene (6 bases). CDR1 SGHRS and CDR2 YFSETQ come from the germline V gene. The CDR3 extends over 16 amino acids. With 4 bases removed from V and 5 bases from J, the gap between germline ends came to 20 bases. The variable domain in full, completed from reference TRBV5-1 and TRBJ2-3, reads KAGVTQTPRYLIKTRGQQVTLSCSPISGHRSVSWYQQTPGQGLQFLFEYFSETQRNKGNFPGRFSGRQFSNSRSEMNVSTLELGDSALYLCASSPSSGDGIDTQYFGPGTRLTVL.

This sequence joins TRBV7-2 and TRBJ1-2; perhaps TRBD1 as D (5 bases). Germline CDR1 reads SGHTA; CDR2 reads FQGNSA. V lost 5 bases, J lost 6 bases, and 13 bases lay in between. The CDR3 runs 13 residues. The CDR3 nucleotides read TGTGCCAGCAGCCGGGCAGGGAAAGATGGCTACACCTTC. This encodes CASSRAGKDGYTF.

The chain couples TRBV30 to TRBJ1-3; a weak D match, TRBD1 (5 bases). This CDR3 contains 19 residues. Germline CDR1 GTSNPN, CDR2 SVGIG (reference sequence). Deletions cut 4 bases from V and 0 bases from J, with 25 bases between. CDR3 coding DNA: TGTGCCTGGACCTCATATCCGGGACTACACTCGGCCTCTGGAAACACCATATATTTT. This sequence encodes CAWTSYPGLHSASGNTIYF.

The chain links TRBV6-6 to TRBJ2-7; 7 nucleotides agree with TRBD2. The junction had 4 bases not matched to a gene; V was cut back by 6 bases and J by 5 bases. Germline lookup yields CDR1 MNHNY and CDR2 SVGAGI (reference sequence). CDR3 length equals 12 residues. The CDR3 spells CASSYREDEQYF. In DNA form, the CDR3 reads TGTGCCAGCAGCTATCGGGAGGACGAGCAGTACTTC.

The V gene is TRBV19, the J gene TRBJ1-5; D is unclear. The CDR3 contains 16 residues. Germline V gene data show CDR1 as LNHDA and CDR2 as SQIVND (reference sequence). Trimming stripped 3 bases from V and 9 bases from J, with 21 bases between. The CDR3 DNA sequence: TGTGCCAGTAGTATTGGTCTTGGCAGGTCCGCGGGGCCCCAGCATTTT. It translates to CASSIGLGRSAGPQHF.

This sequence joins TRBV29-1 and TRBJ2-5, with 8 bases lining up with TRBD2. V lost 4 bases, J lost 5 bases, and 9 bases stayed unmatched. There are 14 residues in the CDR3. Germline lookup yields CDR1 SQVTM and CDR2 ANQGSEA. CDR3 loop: CSVAPSGSWETQYF. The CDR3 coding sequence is TGCAGCGTTGCCCCCAGCGGGAGCTGGGAGACCCAGTACTTC. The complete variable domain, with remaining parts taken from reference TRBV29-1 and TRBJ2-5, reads SAVISQKPSRDICQRGTSLTIQCQVDSQVTMMFWYRQQPGQSLTLIATANQGSEATYESGFVIDKFPISRPNLTFSTLTVSNMSPEDSSIYLCSVAPSGSWETQYFGPGTRLLVL.

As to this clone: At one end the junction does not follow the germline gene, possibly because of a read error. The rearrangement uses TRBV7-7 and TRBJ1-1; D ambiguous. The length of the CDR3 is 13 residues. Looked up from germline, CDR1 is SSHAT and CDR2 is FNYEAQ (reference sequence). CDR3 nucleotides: TGTGCTAGCAGCTTTAGGTTGAACACTGAAGCTTTCTTT. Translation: CASSFRLNTEAFF.

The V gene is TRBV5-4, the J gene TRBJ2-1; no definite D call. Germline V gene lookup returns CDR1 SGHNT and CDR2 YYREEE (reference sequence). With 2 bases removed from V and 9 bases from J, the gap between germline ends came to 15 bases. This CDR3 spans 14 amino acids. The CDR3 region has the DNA TGTGCCAGCAGCTTCCCCTCCCAGGCCATTGAGCAGTTCTTC. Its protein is CASSFPSQAIEQFF.

The chain's CDR3 is CASSQGLAEQYF. The CDR3 nucleotides read TGTGCCAGCAGCCAAGGACTAGCGGAGCAGTACTTC. The rearrangement joins TRBV6-6 to TRBJ2-7; 9 bases are shared with TRBD2. The germline gives CDR1 MNHNY, CDR2 SVGAGI (reference sequence). The CDR3 has 12 amino acids. J gave up 7 bases and V 6 bases, and 4 bases lay outside the gene matches.

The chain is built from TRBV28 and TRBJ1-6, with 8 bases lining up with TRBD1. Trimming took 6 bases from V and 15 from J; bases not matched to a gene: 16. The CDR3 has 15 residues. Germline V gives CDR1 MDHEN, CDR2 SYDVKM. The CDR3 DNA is TGTGCCAGCAGCCCAGGACAGGGTATGGGGCTACTCCTCCACTTT. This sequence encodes CASSPGQGMGLLLHF. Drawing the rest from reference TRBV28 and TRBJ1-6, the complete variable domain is DVKVTQSSRYLVKRTGEKVFLECVQDMDHENMFWYRQDPGLGLRLIYFSYDVKMKEKGDIPEGYSVSREKKERFSLILESASTNQTSMYLCASSPGQGMGLLLHFGNGTRLTVT.

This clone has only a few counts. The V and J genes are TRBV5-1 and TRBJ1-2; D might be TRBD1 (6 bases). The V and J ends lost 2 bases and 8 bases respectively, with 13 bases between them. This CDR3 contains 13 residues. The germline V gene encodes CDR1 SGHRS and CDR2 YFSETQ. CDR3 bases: TGCGCCAGCAGCTTAAGGGGGGCGCAAGGCTACACCTTC. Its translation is CASSLRGAQGYTF.

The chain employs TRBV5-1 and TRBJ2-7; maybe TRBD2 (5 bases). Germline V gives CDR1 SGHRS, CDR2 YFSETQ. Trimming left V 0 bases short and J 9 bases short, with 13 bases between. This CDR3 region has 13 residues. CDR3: CASSLGPSGRQYF. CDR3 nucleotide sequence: TGCGCCAGCAGCTTGGGGCCGTCGGGGAGGCAGTACTTC.

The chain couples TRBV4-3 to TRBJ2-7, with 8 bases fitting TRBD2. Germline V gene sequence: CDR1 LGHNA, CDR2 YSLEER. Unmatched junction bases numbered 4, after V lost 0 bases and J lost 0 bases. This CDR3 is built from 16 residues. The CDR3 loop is CASSQEAGASSYEQYF. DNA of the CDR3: TGCGCCAGCAGCCAAGAAGCGGGAGCGAGCTCCTACGAGCAGTACTTC.

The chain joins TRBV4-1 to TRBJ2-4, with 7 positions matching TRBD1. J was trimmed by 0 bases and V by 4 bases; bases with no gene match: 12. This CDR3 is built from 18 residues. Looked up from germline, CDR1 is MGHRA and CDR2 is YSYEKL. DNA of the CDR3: TGCGCCAGCAGCCCAGGGGGTGGGGGCATCTTAGCCAAAAACATTCAGTACTTC. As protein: CASSPGGGGILAKNIQYF.

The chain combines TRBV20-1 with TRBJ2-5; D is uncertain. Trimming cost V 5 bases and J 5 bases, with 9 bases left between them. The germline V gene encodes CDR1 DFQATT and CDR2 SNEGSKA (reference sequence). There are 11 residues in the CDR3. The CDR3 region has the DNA TGCAGTGCTCCTTTGGGGGAGACCCAGTACTTC. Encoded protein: CSAPLGETQYF.